This is a list of T cell receptor beta chains from one sample in a study of cytomegalovirus exposure and HLA in healthy donors. Clones were read by immunoSEQ multiplex PCR, and TCRdb kept only the in-frame ones, dropping some. The ten most abundant clones cover about 6% of a sample with roughly 190,000 clones. The sample was PBMCs. The receptors derive from a man younger than 45 in good health and CMV-seronegative. Both conserved end residues are part of each CDR3. Each record gives: J gene, V gene, CDR3 length, CDR3 protein.

>TRBJ1-4|TRBV28|16
CASSFGGGATNEKLFF
>TRBJ2-2|TRBV5-1|14
CASSLLSDTGELFF
>TRBJ2-1|TRBV4-1|14
CASSLPPERNEQFF
>TRBJ2-2|TRBV5-1|15
CASSSRTGYTGELFF
>TRBJ2-7|TRBV5-5|12
CASRMGGNEQYF
>TRBJ1-4|TRBV5-6|14
CASSIRGAKEKLFF
>TRBJ2-4|TRBV27|12
CATPGGKNIQYF
>TRBJ2-4|TRBV30|12
CAWSRGENIQYF
>TRBJ1-2|TRBV5-1|14
CASSLGQGDYGYTF
>TRBJ1-5|TRBV19|17
CASSKTPGTGWNQPQHF
>TRBJ2-3|TRBV7-9|13
CASSRQGTDTQYF
>TRBJ2-5|TRBV15|17
CATSRGGTGATQETQYF
>TRBJ2-5|TRBV4-2|17
CASSHGTSGGVVETQYF
>TRBJ1-3|TRBV7-2|16
CASSLQVTGGGNTIYF
>TRBJ2-3|TRBV5-1|14
CASSWSPGTDTQYF
>TRBJ2-3|TRBV2|14
CASRGGVSTDTQYF
>TRBJ2-1|TRBV2|12
CASSYTGYEQFF
>TRBJ1-4|TRBV10-1|18
CASSAPWQGQGDNEKLFF
>TRBJ1-6|TRBV4-1|14
CASSRTGVESPLHF
>TRBJ2-7|TRBV5-6|15
CASKILAGLSDEQYF
>TRBJ2-7|TRBV15|14
CATRRIAGTYEQYF
>TRBJ2-4|TRBV5-6|13
CASSLGRLNIQYF
>TRBJ2-1|TRBV2|15
CASTIGASGNNEQFF
>TRBJ2-7|TRBV28|14
CASTSPGLSYEQYF
>TRBJ2-7|TRBV6-5|16
CASSYSSTAYSYEQYF
>TRBJ2-3|TRBV11-2|12
CASSLGGDTQYF
>TRBJ2-7|TRBV28|16
CASSFGGGGGPSEQYF
>TRBJ2-7|TRBV29-1|12
CSARQGPHEQYF
>TRBJ2-3|TRBV13|16
CASSSLAGGGPDTQYF
>TRBJ2-5|TRBV10-3|14
CAIRGGREQETQYF
>TRBJ1-4|TRBV5-1|15
CASSYGQGGDEKLFF
>TRBJ1-1|TRBV7-9|13
CASSSTINTEAFF
>TRBJ2-1|TRBV2|15
CASSGTSGRIHEQFF
>TRBJ1-2|TRBV19|16
CASSIWSGTPNYGYTF
>TRBJ1-3|TRBV10-3|13
CAISESTGNTIYF
>TRBJ1-2|TRBV4-2|15
CASSQNRDRAYGYTF
>TRBJ2-3|TRBV5-6|15
CASSSRGGVTDTQYF
>TRBJ1-4|TRBV15|15
CATSSTGAINEKLFF
>TRBJ2-2|TRBV4-2|16
CASSQEASGNTGELFF
>TRBJ2-1|TRBV11-2|16
CASSLLLAGGGNEQFF
>TRBJ2-4|TRBV19|14
CASSIGQGLNIQYF
>TRBJ2-7|TRBV14|13
CASSRDRAFEQYF
>TRBJ1-5|TRBV27|15
CASSLGGSSSQPQHF
>TRBJ1-1|TRBV28|18
CASSLGVQGLLTNTEAFF
>TRBJ2-3|TRBV27|12
CASSRGLDTQYF
>TRBJ2-1|TRBV4-1|17
CASSHEVLAGGRVEQFF
>TRBJ1-6|TRBV7-2|14
CASRDWLGDSPLHF
>TRBJ1-1|TRBV30|13
CAWRRWGDTEAFF
>TRBJ1-2|TRBV10-2|15
CASSPQGGGSRGYTF
>TRBJ2-3|TRBV29-1|14
CSVGGQMMISTQYF
>TRBJ1-1|TRBV4-1|16
CASSQEIGLTNAEAFF
>TRBJ2-1|TRBV11-1|17
CASSLDRASGTYNEQFF
>TRBJ1-2|TRBV10-3|15
CAISESKLMNYGYTF
>TRBJ1-2|TRBV20-1|11
CSARAGGGYTF
>TRBJ1-2|TRBV29-1|13
CSVGTGSYGGYTF